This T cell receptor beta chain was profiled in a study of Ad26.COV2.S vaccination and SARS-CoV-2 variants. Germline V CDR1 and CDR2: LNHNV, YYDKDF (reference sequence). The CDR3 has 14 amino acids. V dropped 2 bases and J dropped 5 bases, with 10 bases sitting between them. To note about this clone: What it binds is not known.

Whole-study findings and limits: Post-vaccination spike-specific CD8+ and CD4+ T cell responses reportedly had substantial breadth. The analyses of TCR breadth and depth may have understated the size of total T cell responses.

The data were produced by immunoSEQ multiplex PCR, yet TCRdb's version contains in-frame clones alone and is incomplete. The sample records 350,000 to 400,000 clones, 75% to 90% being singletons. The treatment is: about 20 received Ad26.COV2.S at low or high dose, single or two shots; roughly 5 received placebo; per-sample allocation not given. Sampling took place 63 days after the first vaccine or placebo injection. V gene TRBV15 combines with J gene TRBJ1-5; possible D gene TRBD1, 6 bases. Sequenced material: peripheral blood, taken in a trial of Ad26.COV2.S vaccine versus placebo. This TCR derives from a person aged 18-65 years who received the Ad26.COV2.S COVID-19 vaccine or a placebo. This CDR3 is CATSRHRDYQPQHF. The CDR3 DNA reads TGTGCCACCAGCAGACACAGGGATTATCAGCCCCAGCATTTT. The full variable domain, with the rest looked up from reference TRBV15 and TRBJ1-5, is DAMVIQNPRYQVTQFGKPVTLSCSQTLNHNVMYWYQQKSSQAPKLLFHYYDKDFNNEADTPDNFQSRRPNTSFCFLDIRSPGLGDTAMYLCATSRHRDYQPQHFGDGTRLSIL.